The next 18 T cell receptor beta chains were all read from a single sample in a study of cytomegalovirus exposure and HLA in healthy donors. The PCR made use of 60 Vbeta and 13 Jbeta primers. TCRdb keeps only in-frame clones here, not all; method: immunoSEQ multiplex PCR. Of more than 100,000 clones listed, 65% to 80% are singletons. The source material was PBMCs. Receptors were obtained from a human donor in good health.

There are a few counts of this clone. The rearrangement uses TRBV19 and TRBJ1-2; D uncertain. Germline loops: CDR1 LNHDA, CDR2 SQIVND (reference sequence). The CDR3 totals 17 residues. V gave up 7 bases and J gave up 8 bases, with 29 bases separating them. The DNA for the CDR3 is TGTGCCAGTAAGTATATGCAGAGGAGACGGCCCAGTCACGGCTACACCTTC. Translation: CASKYMQRRRPSHGYTF.

This chain uses TRBV6-1 with TRBJ2-7, with D perhaps TRBD1 (5 bases). The germline V and J ends were trimmed by 10 bases and 0 bases, with 13 bases remaining between them. Germline V lookup: CDR1 MNHNS, CDR2 SASEGT. CDR3 size: 13 residues. The CDR3 loop is CATCRAVSYEQYF. CDR3 nucleotide sequence: TGTGCCACGTGCAGGGCAGTCTCCTACGAGCAGTACTTC.

CDR3 sequence: CASSSRTRAGTDTQYF. The CDR3 DNA follows: TGTGCCAGCAGTTCGCGGACACGGGCGGGCACAGATACGCAGTATTTT. The chain has TRBV27 and TRBJ2-3; TRBD1 might be the D (5 bases). Per the germline V gene, CDR1 is MNHEY and CDR2 is SMNVEV (reference sequence). V was shortened by 4 bases and J by 1 base, with 15 bases between the two germline ends. This CDR3 comprises 16 residues.

V gene TRBV19 combines with J gene TRBJ1-1; 10 bases agree with TRBD1. V lost 7 bases, J lost 1 base, and 9 bases stayed unmatched. CDR3 size: 16 residues. Germline values: CDR1 LNHDA, CDR2 SQIVND (reference sequence). The CDR3 coding sequence is TGTGCCAGTACCCTATTGACAGGGGGCAGGAACACTGAAGCTTTCTTT. This gives the protein CASTLLTGGRNTEAFF. The whole variable domain, filled in from reference TRBV19 and TRBJ1-1, reads DGGITQSPKYLFRKEGQNVTLSCEQNLNHDAMYWYRQDPGQGLRLIYYSQIVNDFQKGDIAEGYSVSREKKESFPLTVTSAQKNPTAFYLCASTLLTGGRNTEAFFGQGTRLTVV.

The chain employs TRBV6-1 and TRBJ2-2; no reliable D call. V was pared by 6 bases and J by 3 bases, with 11 bases between. Germline CDR1 MNHNS, CDR2 SASEGT. This CDR3 is built from 14 residues. The CDR3 region has the DNA TGTGCCAGCAGCGCGTTTATAGACACCGGGGAGCTGTTTTTT. It translates to CASSAFIDTGELFF.

Written as DNA, the CDR3 is TGTGCCAGCAGTGAAGCGGGGCGGCCCCAGCAGTACTTC. Its translation is CASSEAGRPQQYF. J is TRBJ2-7 and V is TRBV2; TRBD1 is a possible D gene (5 bases). Germline CDR1 SNHLY, CDR2 FYNNEI. Trimming removed 0 bases from V and 8 bases from J, with 11 bases in between. This CDR3 has 13 amino acids.

This clone was observed a few times. This chain uses TRBV28 with TRBJ2-7, with 9 bases identical to TRBD1. The V and J ends lost 6 bases and 2 bases, in that order; junction bases with no gene match: 8. CDR3 length: 15 residues. The V gene's germline CDR1 is MDHEN and CDR2 SYDVKM. The CDR3 DNA reads as TGTGCCAGCAGGGTGAGGGACAGGGCCCCCTACGAGCAGTACTTC. Its protein product is CASRVRDRAPYEQYF.

The chain employs TRBV6-5 and TRBJ1-2; D may be TRBD1 (5 bases). Trimming stripped 6 bases from V and 3 bases from J, with 17 bases between. Germline CDR1 MNHEY, CDR2 SVGAGI. The CDR3 has 15 amino acids. The DNA for the CDR3 is TGTGCCAGCAGCGAGAGGCAGGGCGTGGACTATGGCTACACCTTC. It translates to CASSERQGVDYGYTF.

V usage is TRBV6-5 and J usage is TRBJ2-5, with D possibly being TRBD1 (6 bases). V shed 5 bases and J shed 6 bases, with 13 bases lying between them. In germline, CDR1 is MNHEY, CDR2 SVGAGI. CDR3 length: 13 amino acids. This CDR3 is CASSGTGFQTQYF. CDR3 coding DNA: TGTGCCAGCAGTGGAACAGGGTTTCAGACCCAGTACTTC.

In DNA form, the CDR3 reads TGTGCCAGCAGGGACAGTAGTACCTGGGGCTACACCTTC. Its protein product is CASRDSSTWGYTF. The gene calls are TRBV28 and TRBJ1-2, with D possibly being TRBD1 (6 bases). The length of the CDR3 is 13 residues. V dropped 6 bases and J dropped 8 bases, with 16 bases sitting between them. The germline CDR1 and CDR2 sequences are MDHEN and SYDVKM.

This clone appeared a few times. V usage is TRBV15 and J usage is TRBJ2-1; D is perhaps TRBD2 (5 bases). The CDR3 covers 15 residues. Trimming took 7 bases from V and 3 from J, leaving 16 bases between them. Germline CDR1 is LNHNV and CDR2 is YYDKDF (reference sequence). CDR3 loop: CATKGGSALYNEQFF. CDR3 sequence (DNA): TGTGCCACCAAAGGAGGCTCGGCACTCTACAATGAGCAGTTCTTC. Using reference TRBV15 and TRBJ2-1 for the parts outside the CDR3, the full variable domain is DAMVIQNPRYQVTQFGKPVTLSCSQTLNHNVMYWYQQKSSQAPKLLFHYYDKDFNNEADTPDNFQSRRPNTSFCFLDIRSPGLGDTAMYLCATKGGSALYNEQFFGPGTRLTVL.

The chain carries TRBV10-3 and TRBJ2-7; D is undetermined. This CDR3 is 13 amino acids long. Germline V gives CDR1 ENHRY, CDR2 SYGVKD. The V and J ends lost 6 bases and 2 bases respectively, with 11 bases between them. CDR3: CAIRPDVAYEQYF. As DNA, the CDR3 is TGTGCCATCAGACCTGATGTAGCCTACGAGCAGTACTTC.

This clone has a handful of counts. The gene calls are TRBV6-1 and TRBJ1-6; TRBD1 is a possible D gene (6 bases). Trimming shortened V by 5 bases and J by 6 bases, and 11 bases separated the two germline ends. This CDR3 has 14 amino acids. In germline, CDR1 is MNHNS, CDR2 SASEGT. CDR3 protein: CASSIGQFNSPLHF. Here the CDR3 DNA reads TGTGCCAGCAGTATCGGACAGTTTAATTCACCCCTCCACTTT.

This rearrangement joins TRBV7-2 to TRBJ2-1, with 13 bases that match TRBD2. The CDR3 is 19 residues long. V was clipped by 1 base and J by 8 bases; unmatched bases: 14. CDR1 and CDR2 (germline): SGHTA, FQGNSA. Written as DNA, the CDR3 is TGTGCCAGCAGCTTAGGGGGGGCTACCGGACTAGCGGGAGTGGATGAGCAGTTCTTC. Amino acid sequence: CASSLGGATGLAGVDEQFF.

The J gene is TRBJ2-5, the V gene TRBV2; 11 bases are shared with TRBD2. The DNA matches TRBJ2-7 better at its end, which makes the J call doubtful. Germline assignment: CDR1 SNHLY and CDR2 FYNNEI. The CDR3 runs to 14 residues. The CDR3 bases are TGTGCCAGCAGCGCACTAGCGGGAGCATACGAGCAGTACTTC. Its translation: CASSALAGAYEQYF.

The chain joins TRBV5-1 to TRBJ2-5, with 10 bases aligning to TRBD1. Germline V lookup: CDR1 SGHRS, CDR2 YFSETQ. V was pared by 7 bases and J by 1 base, with 4 bases of the junction left unmatched. This CDR3 is built from 14 residues. The CDR3 protein is CASGTGARQETQYF. DNA for the CDR3: TGCGCCAGCGGGACAGGGGCCCGCCAAGAGACCCAGTACTTC. The full variable domain, with the rest looked up from reference TRBV5-1 and TRBJ2-5, is KAGVTQTPRYLIKTRGQQVTLSCSPISGHRSVSWYQQTPGQGLQFLFEYFSETQRNKGNFPGRFSGRQFSNSRSEMNVSTLELGDSALYLCASGTGARQETQYFGPGTRLLVL.

V and J are TRBV7-9 and TRBJ1-1; D may be TRBD1 (5 bases). The CDR3 loop spans 15 amino acids. V lost 5 bases and J 5 bases, leaving 18 bases between the germline ends. The germline CDR1 and CDR2 sequences are SEHNR and FQNEAQ (reference sequence). Here the CDR3 DNA reads TGTGCCAGCAGCCCCCGACAGATTAGCCAGACTGAAGCTTTCTTT. Translation gives CASSPRQISQTEAFF.

The chain uses TRBV11-2 and TRBJ1-3, with 7 bases identical to TRBD1. This CDR3 has 19 residues. J gave up 0 bases and V 1 base, and 12 bases lay outside the gene matches. Looked up from germline, CDR1 is SGHAT and CDR2 is FQNNGV. The CDR3, as DNA: TGTGCCAGCAGCTTAGGACTGGGGACAGTTCTCTTCTCTGGAAACACCATATATTTT. Translated: CASSLGLGTVLFSGNTIYF.